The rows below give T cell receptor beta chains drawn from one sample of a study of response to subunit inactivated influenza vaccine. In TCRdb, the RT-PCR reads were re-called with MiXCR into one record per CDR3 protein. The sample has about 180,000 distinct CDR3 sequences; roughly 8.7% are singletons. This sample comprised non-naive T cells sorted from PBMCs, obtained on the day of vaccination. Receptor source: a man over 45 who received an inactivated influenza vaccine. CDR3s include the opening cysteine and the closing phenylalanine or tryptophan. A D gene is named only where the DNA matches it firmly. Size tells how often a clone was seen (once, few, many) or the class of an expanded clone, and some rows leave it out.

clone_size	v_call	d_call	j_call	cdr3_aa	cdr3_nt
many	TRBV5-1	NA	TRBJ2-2	CASSLHPNTGELFF	TGCGCCAGCAGCTTGCACCCAAACACCGGGGAGCTGTTTTTT
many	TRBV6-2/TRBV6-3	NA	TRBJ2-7	CASSYRAGTGAYEQYF	TGTGCCAGCAGTTACCGGGCCGGGACGGGAGCCTACGAGCAGTACTTC
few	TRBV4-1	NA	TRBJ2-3	CASSQETAPSLTDTQYF	TGCGCCAGCAGCCAAGAAACAGCACCTAGTCTAACAGATACGCAGTATTTT
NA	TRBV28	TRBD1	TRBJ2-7	CASKGQGNYYEQYF	TGTGCCAGCAAGGGACAGGGGAATTACTACGAGCAGTACTTC
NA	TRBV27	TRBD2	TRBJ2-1	CASSGLAGGETEQFF	TGTGCCAGCAGCGGACTAGCGGGAGGAGAGACTGAGCAGTTCTTC
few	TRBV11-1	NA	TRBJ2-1	CASSFGAGSSYNEQFF	TGTGCCAGCAGCTTCGGGGCTGGGAGCTCCTACAATGAGCAGTTCTTC
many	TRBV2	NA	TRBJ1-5	CASRRQLFNQPQHF	TGTGCCAGCAGACGACAGCTATTCAATCAGCCCCAGCATTTT
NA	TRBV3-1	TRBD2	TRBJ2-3	CASSQRTSGRARAATDTQYF	TGTGCCAGCAGCCAAAGGACTAGCGGGAGGGCCCGGGCAGCCACAGATACGCAGTATTTT
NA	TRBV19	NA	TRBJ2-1	CASKIGERTNNEQFF	TGTGCCAGTAAGATCGGGGAGCGGACAAACAATGAGCAGTTCTTC
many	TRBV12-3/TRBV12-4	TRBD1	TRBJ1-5	CASRRDRASNQPQHF	TGTGCCAGCAGACGGGACAGGGCGAGCAATCAGCCCCAGCATTTT
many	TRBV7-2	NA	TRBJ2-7	CASSLGGISYEQYF	TGTGCCAGCAGCTTAGGGGGAATCTCCTACGAGCAGTACTTC
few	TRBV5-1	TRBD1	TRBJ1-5	CASSEGQGGNQPQHF	TGCGCCAGCAGCGAGGGACAGGGTGGGAATCAGCCCCAGCATTTT
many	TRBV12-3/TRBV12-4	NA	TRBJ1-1	CASSFGGGAGTEAFF	TGTGCCAGCAGTTTCGGGGGGGGCGCAGGCACTGAAGCTTTCTTT
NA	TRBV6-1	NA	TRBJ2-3	CASSKIGGPSTDTQYF	TGTGCCAGCAGTAAAATCGGGGGACCGAGCACAGATACGCAGTATTTT
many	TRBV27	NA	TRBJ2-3	CASSWTTSTDTQYF	TGTGCCAGCAGTTGGACCACTAGCACAGATACGCAGTATTTT
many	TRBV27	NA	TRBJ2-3	CASSPRRAGPPDTQYF	TGTGCCAGCAGCCCTAGACGGGCGGGGCCCCCAGATACGCAGTATTTT
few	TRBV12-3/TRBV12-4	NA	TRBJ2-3	CASSFSWTDTQYF	TGTGCCAGCAGTTTTAGCTGGACAGATACGCAGTATTTT
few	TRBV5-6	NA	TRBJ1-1	CASSLGRKNTEAFF	TGTGCCAGCTCTCTTGGGCGAAAGAACACTGAAGCTTTCTTT
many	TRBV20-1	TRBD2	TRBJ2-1	CSARDPSGRFSYNEQFF	TGCAGTGCTAGAGATCCTAGCGGGAGATTTTCCTACAATGAGCAGTTCTTC
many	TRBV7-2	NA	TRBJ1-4	CASREDKYGPYNEKLFF	TGTGCCAGCAGAGAAGATAAGTACGGTCCCTATAATGAAAAACTGTTTTTT
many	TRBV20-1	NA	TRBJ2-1	CSASPGKSSYNEQFF	TGCAGTGCCTCTCCCGGGAAGAGCTCCTACAATGAGCAGTTCTTC
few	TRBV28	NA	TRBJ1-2	CATGTTVNYGYTF	TGTGCCACCGGGACAACTGTTAACTATGGCTACACCTTC